A selection of T cell receptor beta chains follows, all from one sample in a study of blood T cell repertoires in COVID-19. Repertoires were generated with immunoSEQ multiplex PCR, while TCRdb's copy carries only in-frame clones and drops some. Among 130,000 or so clones listed, 84% were seen once. Sequencing was performed on peripheral blood. The receptors derive from a man aged 25 to 40 with COVID-19, enrolled during active disease. The CDR3 runs from the conserved cysteine through the conserved F or W. The D gene is left open where the match is weak. Clone sizes are given selectively: once, few, many, or a class where the clone is expanded.

clone size | J gene | D gene | V gene | CDR3 DNA | CDR3 protein
- | TRBJ1-1 | - | TRBV28 | TGTGCCAGCAGTTCCCACAGGGAAACGAATGAAGCTTTCTTT | CASSSHRETNEAFF
- | TRBJ2-5 | TRBD2 | TRBV5-1 | TGCGCCAGCAGCATGGGACTAGCGGGAGAAGAGACCCAGTACTTC | CASSMGLAGEETQYF
- | TRBJ2-3 | - | TRBV27 | TGTGCCAGCGGGAGGGGGGGCCCAGATACGCAGTATTTT | CASGRGGPDTQYF
once | TRBJ1-5 | TRBD1 | TRBV28 | TGTGCCAGCAGTTCGACCACCCACCCGGACAGGGTAACAGGCCAGCCCCAGCATTTT | CASSSTTHPDRVTGQPQHF
- | TRBJ2-7 | - | TRBV2 | TGTGCCAGCAGACGCACAGGGCAGTCGCTCGAGCAGTACTTC | CASRRTGQSLEQYF
- | TRBJ2-1 | - | TRBV27 | TGTGCCAGCAGTTCTGGAGAGAAGCAGTTCTTC | CASSSGEKQFF
- | TRBJ1-5 | - | TRBV19 | TGTGCCAGTAGTATTTTACCTTACAGGGAAAATCAGCCCCAGCATTTT | CASSILPYRENQPQHF
medium-sized | TRBJ2-1 | - | TRBV6-2/TRBV6-3 | TGTGCCAGCAGTCTCCAGGGGGAGGCCCACAATGAGCAGTTCTTC | CASSLQGEAHNEQFF
- | TRBJ1-2 | TRBD1 | TRBV28 | TGTGCCAGCAGTCAGGGGGGAGCTAACTATGGCTACACCTTC | CASSQGGANYGYTF
- | TRBJ1-2 | - | TRBV6-5 | TGTGCCAGCAAGGGGGGGATTGGCTACACCTTC | CASKGGIGYTF
- | TRBJ2-1 | - | TRBV2 | TGTGCCAGCAAATTCCAGATTACTATTAATGAGCAGTTCTTC | CASKFQITINEQFF
- | TRBJ2-1 | TRBD2 | TRBV2 | TGTGCCAGCACCCGACCGGGGGGGATCTCCTACAATGAGCAGTTCTTC | CASTRPGGISYNEQFF
- | TRBJ2-7 | TRBD1 | TRBV18 | TGTGCCAGCTCACCACCTTTGGGACAGAGATACGAGCAGTACTTC | CASSPPLGQRYEQYF
- | TRBJ1-2 | TRBD1 | TRBV19 | TGTGCCAGTAGTGGGACAGGGATCTATGGCTACACCTTC | CASSGTGIYGYTF
- | TRBJ2-7 | - | TRBV3-1/TRBV3-2 | TGTGCCAGCAGCCAAGCAGCGGGTGAGCAGTACTTC | CASSQAAGEQYF
- | TRBJ2-1 | - | TRBV3-1/TRBV3-2 | TGTGCCAGCAGGCCAACTCAACTAGGGGGCTCCTACAATGAGCAGTTCTTC | CASRPTQLGGSYNEQFF
- | TRBJ2-3 | - | TRBV7-9 | TGTGCCAGCAGCCCCCTCCCAATTGCGGGAACTAGCACAGATACGCAGTATTTT | CASSPLPIAGTSTDTQYF
- | TRBJ1-1 | - | TRBV6-5 | TGTGCCAGCAGCCCCAACGGGGGGTACACTGAAGCTTTCTTT | CASSPNGGYTEAFF
- | TRBJ2-1 | TRBD2 | TRBV28 | TGTGCCAGCTTTGCTAGCGGGAAGGTGGGCAATGAGCAGTTCTTC | CASFASGKVGNEQFF
- | TRBJ2-1 | TRBD1 | TRBV7-2 | TGTGCCAGCAGCTCCGGACAGGGGGCGGTCAATGAGCAGTTCTTC | CASSSGQGAVNEQFF
- | TRBJ2-7 | TRBD2 | TRBV2 | TGTGCCAGCAGTGAACAGCGGGGATCCTACGAGCAGTACTTC | CASSEQRGSYEQYF
- | TRBJ2-7 | - | TRBV2 | TGTGCCAGCAGGTTTAGCTCCTACGAGCAGTACTTC | CASRFSSYEQYF
- | TRBJ2-1 | TRBD1 | TRBV28 | TGTGCCAGCAGTTCCGAGACAGGGGGCTACAATGAGCAGTTCTTC | CASSSETGGYNEQFF
- | TRBJ2-1 | - | TRBV7-3 | TGTGCCTGCGGAGGCGGAGCCACCCCATACAATGAGCAGTTCTTC | CACGGGATPYNEQFF
- | TRBJ1-5 | TRBD1 | TRBV19 | TGTGCCAGTAGTCTACAGGGGAATCAGCCCCAGCATTTT | CASSLQGNQPQHF
- | TRBJ2-3 | TRBD1 | TRBV19 | TGTGCCAGTAGGAACAGGGGTTCCACAGATACGCAGTATTTT | CASRNRGSTDTQYF
- | TRBJ1-2 | TRBD1 | TRBV4-3 | TGCGCCAGCAGCCAAGGGGGCCGGACAGGGAGAAATGGCTACACCTTC | CASSQGGRTGRNGYTF
- | TRBJ1-5 | - | TRBV28 | TGTGCCACAGTCCCTTCAACAGGTAGCAATCAGCCCCAGCATTTT | CATVPSTGSNQPQHF
- | TRBJ2-1 | TRBD2 | TRBV20-1 | TGCAGTGCGAGTACCGGGACTAACTACTACAATGAGCAGTTCTTC | CSASTGTNYYNEQFF
- | TRBJ2-7 | TRBD2 | TRBV28 | TGTGCCAGCAGTTCGCCGGCGGCTAGCGGACGGTACGAGCAGTACTTC | CASSSPAASGRYEQYF
- | TRBJ2-2 | - | TRBV9 | TGTGCCAGCAGCTCCCCCGCCGGCACCGGGGAGCTGTTTTTT | CASSSPAGTGELFF
- | TRBJ2-2 | - | TRBV2 | TGTGCCAGCAGGTTAGACTTGGAGCTGTTTTTT | CASRLDLELFF
- | TRBJ2-7 | TRBD2 | TRBV7-2 | TGTGCCAGCAGCGCGGCTAGCGGGAGGGGCAGCTCCTACGAGCAGTACTTC | CASSAASGRGSSYEQYF
- | TRBJ2-1 | - | TRBV5-4 | TGTGCCAGCAGCCCCCGCCGAGGCAGGGATTACAATGAGCAGTTCTTC | CASSPRRGRDYNEQFF
once | TRBJ2-4 | - | TRBV30 | TGTGCCTGGAGTGTACTCCGTCCCGGGAACATTCAGTACTTC | CAWSVLRPGNIQYF
- | TRBJ2-7 | - | TRBV11-2 | TGTGCCAGCAGCTGGGGGGAAACAGACATCAGATCCTACGAGCAGTACTTC | CASSWGETDIRSYEQYF
- | TRBJ1-1 | - | TRBV11-2 | TGTGCCAGCAGCCCCGACACTGAAGCTTTCTTT | CASSPDTEAFF
- | TRBJ2-7 | TRBD1 | TRBV24-1 | TGTGCCACCGATTACACCGGGACAGAGATCTACGAGCAGTACTTC | CATDYTGTEIYEQYF
- | TRBJ2-1 | - | TRBV12-5 | TGTGCTAGTGGTTTGGTAGGGACTGCCTTTCCCAATGAGCAGTTCTTC | CASGLVGTAFPNEQFF
- | TRBJ1-5 | - | TRBV19 | TGTGCCAGTAGTACTGGGACGGGGGGAGTATATAGCAATCAGCCCCAGCATTTT | CASSTGTGGVYSNQPQHF
- | TRBJ2-1 | TRBD2 | TRBV27 | TGTGCCAGGGGACTAGCCCCCTACAATGAGCAGTTCTTC | CARGLAPYNEQFF
- | TRBJ2-7 | TRBD1 | TRBV5-4 | TGTGCCAGCAGCTCCCGGGACAGCTACGAGCAGTACTTC | CASSSRDSYEQYF
- | TRBJ1-1 | - | TRBV20-1 | TGCATTACCGACAGGAACACTGAAGCTTTCTTT | CITDRNTEAFF
- | TRBJ2-7 | TRBD1 | TRBV28 | TGTGCCAGCAGCCCTCCTTTGTCTGGGACAGGGGAGCAGTACTTC | CASSPPLSGTGEQYF
- | TRBJ2-1 | - | TRBV9 | TGTGCCAGCAGCACCGGCGGGGCCGGGCAGTTCTTC | CASSTGGAGQFF
- | TRBJ2-1 | - | TRBV7-8 | TGTGCCAGCAGCTCAGACAGTTACAATGAGCAGTTCTTC | CASSSDSYNEQFF
- | TRBJ2-7 | TRBD2 | TRBV11-2 | TGTGCCAGCAGCCCCGGCCGGGGTGGCGGGAGGCCCTCCTACGAGCAGTACTTC | CASSPGRGGGRPSYEQYF
- | TRBJ1-2 | - | TRBV10-3 | TGTGCCATCAGCAGGGACACGGATGGCTACACCTTC | CAISRDTDGYTF
- | TRBJ1-5 | TRBD1 | TRBV19 | TGTGCCAGTAGTACGGGACAGGGTGTAAATCAGCCCCAGCATTTT | CASSTGQGVNQPQHF
- | TRBJ1-4 | - | TRBV6-1 | TGTGCCAGCAGTGAGCAGGGAGGCGAAAAACTGTTTTTT | CASSEQGGEKLFF
- | TRBJ1-3 | TRBD1 | TRBV5-4 | TGTGCCAGCAGCTGGGGACAGGGGTCTGGAAACACCATATATTTT | CASSWGQGSGNTIYF
- | TRBJ1-2 | TRBD1 | TRBV6-1 | TGTGCCAGCAGTGAGACAGGGGACTATGGCTACACCTTC | CASSETGDYGYTF
- | TRBJ1-2 | TRBD1 | TRBV6-6 | TGTGCCAGCAGTCCACGGGACAGCGATGGCTACACCTTC | CASSPRDSDGYTF
once | TRBJ1-1 | - | TRBV7-6 | TGTGCCAGCAGCCTCGCGGGGTCGGGCTTGAACACTGAAGCTTTCTTT | CASSLAGSGLNTEAFF
once | TRBJ1-2 | TRBD1 | TRBV19 | TGTGCCAGTAGTCTATGGACAGGGACCTATGGCTACACCTTC | CASSLWTGTYGYTF
once | TRBJ1-5 | - | TRBV27 | TGTGCCAGCAGTTTATCGGGGAGCTTGGGCAATCAGCCCCAGCATTTT | CASSLSGSLGNQPQHF
- | TRBJ1-1 | TRBD1 | TRBV25-1 | TGTGCCAGCAGAAAACAGGGGGCGGCTGAAGCTTTCTTT | CASRKQGAAEAFF
few | TRBJ2-1 | - | TRBV24-1 | TGTGCCACCAGGGGGCTTCCCTACAATGAGCAGTTCTTC | CATRGLPYNEQFF